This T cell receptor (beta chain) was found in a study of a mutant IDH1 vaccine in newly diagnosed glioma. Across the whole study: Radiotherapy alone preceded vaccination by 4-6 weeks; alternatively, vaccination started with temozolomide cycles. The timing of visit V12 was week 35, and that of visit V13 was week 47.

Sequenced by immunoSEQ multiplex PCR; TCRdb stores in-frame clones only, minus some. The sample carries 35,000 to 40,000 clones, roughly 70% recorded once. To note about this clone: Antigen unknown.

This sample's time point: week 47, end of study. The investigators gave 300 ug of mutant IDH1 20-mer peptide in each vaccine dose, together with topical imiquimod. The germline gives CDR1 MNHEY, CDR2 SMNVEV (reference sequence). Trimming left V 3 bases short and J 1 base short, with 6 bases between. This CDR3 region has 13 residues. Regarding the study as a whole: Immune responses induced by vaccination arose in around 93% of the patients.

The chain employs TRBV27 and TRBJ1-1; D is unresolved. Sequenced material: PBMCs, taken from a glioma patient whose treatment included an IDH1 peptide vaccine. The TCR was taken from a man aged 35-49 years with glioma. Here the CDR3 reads CASSFRQNTEAFF. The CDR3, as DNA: TGTGCCAGCAGTTTTAGACAGAACACTGAAGCTTTCTTT.